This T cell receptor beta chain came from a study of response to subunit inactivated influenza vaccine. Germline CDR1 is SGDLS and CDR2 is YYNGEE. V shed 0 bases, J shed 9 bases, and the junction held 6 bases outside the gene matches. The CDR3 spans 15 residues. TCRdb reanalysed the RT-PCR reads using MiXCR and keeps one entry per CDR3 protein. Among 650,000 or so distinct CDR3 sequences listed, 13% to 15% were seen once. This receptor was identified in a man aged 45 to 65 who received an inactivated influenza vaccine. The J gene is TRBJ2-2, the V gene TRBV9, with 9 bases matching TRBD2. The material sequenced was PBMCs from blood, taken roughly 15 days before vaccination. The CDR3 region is CASSVGGGASRELFF. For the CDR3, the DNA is TGTGCCAGCAGCGTAGGCGGGGGGGCTAGTAGGGAGCTGTTTTTT.